This is a list of T cell receptor beta chains from one sample in a study of T cells in localized non-small cell lung cancer. Profiling relied on immunoSEQ multiplex PCR, and the TCRdb table lists in-frame clones only, not all of them. The sample lists about 92,000 clones, roughly 91% occurring once. The material was PBMCs, obtained before any cancer treatment. Receptors were obtained from a woman aged 40-69 years with stage II squamous cell lung carcinoma. The CDR3 runs from the conserved cysteine through the conserved F or W. A D gene is named only where the DNA matches it firmly. Only part of the rows carry a size: once, few, many, or a class if the clone is expanded.

>TRBV6-4|TRBD2|TRBJ2-1|NA
CASRETSGRYNEQFF
TGTGCCAGCAGGGAGACTAGCGGGAGATACAATGAGCAGTTCTTC
>TRBV6-6|NA|TRBJ1-1|NA
CAIRTVNTEAFF
TGTGCCATCCGGACAGTGAACACTGAAGCTTTCTTT
>TRBV5-1|NA|TRBJ2-1|NA
CASSLQAVSYNEQFF
TGCGCCAGCAGCCTACAGGCTGTCTCCTACAATGAGCAGTTCTTC
>TRBV4-1|NA|TRBJ1-2|once
CASSQEGPRGYGYTF
TGCGCCAGCAGCCAAGAAGGGCCCCGCGGCTATGGCTACACCTTC
>TRBV29-1|NA|TRBJ2-1|NA
CSVRSRSSYNEQFF
TGCAGCGTCCGAAGTCGTAGCTCCTACAATGAGCAGTTCTTC
>TRBV6-1|NA|TRBJ2-3|NA
CASSETGDTQYF
TGTGCCAGCAGTGAGACCGGGGATACGCAGTATTTT
>TRBV15|TRBD2|TRBJ2-1|once
CATSRDGLRLAGDNEQFF
TGTGCCACCAGCAGAGATGGCCTAAGACTAGCGGGAGACAATGAGCAGTTCTTC
>TRBV6-5|NA|TRBJ1-1|NA
CASSYSGRGRAEAFF
TGTGCCAGCAGTTACTCTGGGAGGGGAAGGGCTGAAGCTTTCTTT
>TRBV7-8|TRBD1|TRBJ2-1|NA
CASRTGGNEQFF
TGTGCCAGCAGGACAGGGGGCAATGAGCAGTTCTTC
>TRBV2|TRBD1|TRBJ2-1|NA
CASTLGQRSYNEQFF
TGTGCCAGCACCCTGGGACAGCGCTCCTACAATGAGCAGTTCTTC
>TRBV4-1|NA|TRBJ1-1|NA
CASSGVWGDTEAFF
TGCGCCAGCAGTGGGGTCTGGGGGGACACTGAAGCTTTCTTT
>TRBV6-1|NA|TRBJ2-7|NA
CASSEGRGGYEQYF
TGTGCCAGCAGTGAAGGCAGAGGGGGCTACGAGCAGTACTTC
>TRBV4-1|NA|TRBJ1-2|NA
CASSQDMGGYGYTF
TGCGCCAGCAGCCAAGATATGGGGGGCTATGGCTACACCTTC
>TRBV12-5|TRBD2|TRBJ2-5|NA
CASGPGLAGGETQYF
TGTGCTAGTGGCCCTGGACTAGCGGGAGGAGAGACCCAGTACTTC
>TRBV5-1|NA|TRBJ2-3|NA
CASSLDSSTDTQYF
TGCGCCAGCAGCTTAGACTCTAGCACAGATACGCAGTATTTT
>TRBV6-1|TRBD2|TRBJ2-1|NA
CASSDLLAGYEQFF
TGTGCCAGCAGTGACCTGCTAGCGGGGTATGAGCAGTTCTTC
>TRBV7-9|TRBD1|TRBJ1-2|NA
CASSPGDRGVSGYTF
TGTGCCAGCAGCCCAGGGGACAGGGGAGTTTCGGGCTACACCTTC
>TRBV19|NA|TRBJ2-5|NA
CASSRSAVYDGSKDETQYF
TGTGCCAGTAGTAGATCCGCCGTTTATGATGGCAGTAAGGATGAGACCCAGTACTTC
>TRBV5-6|TRBD1|TRBJ2-1|NA
CASSPKTGFLLSYNEQFF
TGTGCCAGCAGCCCTAAGACAGGGTTTTTACTTTCCTACAATGAGCAGTTCTTC
>TRBV12-2|NA|TRBJ1-5|NA
CASRLLGPRDRVGDSNQPQHF
TGTGCAAGTCGTCTACTTGGCCCTCGGGACAGGGTGGGAGATAGCAATCAGCCCCAGCATTTT
>TRBV28|TRBD1|TRBJ1-5|once
CASSFERGLNQPQHF
TGTGCCAGCAGTTTTGAAAGGGGGCTTAATCAGCCCCAGCATTTT
>TRBV19|TRBD1|TRBJ1-5|NA
CASSPPDRGGNQPQHF
TGTGCCAGTAGTCCCCCCGACAGGGGCGGCAATCAGCCCCAGCATTTT
>TRBV5-4|NA|TRBJ2-5|NA
CASSGPGQSGGTQYF
TGTGCCAGCAGCGGCCCGGGACAGTCGGGAGGGACCCAGTACTTC
>TRBV19|NA|TRBJ1-1|NA
CASSNGPLEAFF
TGTGCCAGTAGCAACGGCCCCCTTGAAGCTTTCTTT
>TRBV5-1|NA|TRBJ1-1|NA
CASSLEGRYTEAFF
TGCGCCAGCAGCTTGGAGGGTAGGTACACTGAAGCTTTCTTT
>TRBV6-5|TRBD1|TRBJ2-1|NA
CASRGQGDNEQFF
TGTGCCAGCAGGGGACAGGGGGACAATGAGCAGTTCTTC
>TRBV10-1|NA|TRBJ2-1|NA
CASGRVLNEQFF
TGCGCCTCCGGGCGGGTCCTCAATGAGCAGTTCTTC
>TRBV7-2|NA|TRBJ1-1|NA
CASSLVFRLHTEAFF
TGTGCCAGCAGCTTAGTCTTTCGACTACACACTGAAGCTTTCTTT
>TRBV6-5|NA|TRBJ2-7|NA
CASRTTVMYEQYF
TGTGCCAGCCGGACGACTGTGATGTACGAGCAGTACTTC
>TRBV5-1|TRBD1|TRBJ1-2|NA
CASSLGQGARNGYTF
TGCGCCAGCAGCTTGGGACAGGGGGCGCGTAATGGCTACACCTTC
>TRBV5-1|NA|TRBJ2-3|NA
CASSLRWGSADTQYF
TGCGCCAGCAGCTTGAGGTGGGGCAGCGCAGATACGCAGTATTTT
>TRBV5-1|NA|TRBJ2-1|NA
CASKQVSSSYNEQFF
TGCGCCAGCAAACAGGTATCAAGCTCCTACAATGAGCAGTTCTTC
>TRBV6-1|TRBD1|TRBJ1-2|NA
CASSPPGQASYGYTF
TGTGCCAGCAGCCCCCCGGGACAGGCCTCCTATGGCTACACCTTC
>TRBV29-1|NA|TRBJ2-7|NA
CSVGGHSYEQYF
TGCAGCGTCGGGGGGCACTCCTACGAGCAGTACTTC
>TRBV6-4|NA|TRBJ1-2|NA
CASTPRAGGDGGYTF
TGTGCCAGCACCCCCCGTGCGGGCGGAGATGGAGGCTACACCTTC
>TRBV2|NA|TRBJ1-1|NA
CASTLRPKNTEAFF
TGTGCCAGCACTCTCAGGCCAAAGAACACTGAAGCTTTCTTT
>TRBV15|NA|TRBJ2-3|NA
CATSSGRTASTDTQYF
TGTGCCACCAGCTCGGGGAGGACTGCTAGCACAGATACGCAGTATTTT
>TRBV5-1|NA|TRBJ1-1|once
CASSSILGGTEAFF
TGCGCCAGCAGCTCCATATTGGGGGGCACTGAAGCTTTCTTT
>TRBV7-9|NA|TRBJ2-2|NA
CASSSPTGTPGELFF
TGTGCCAGCAGCTCGCCTACTGGGACCCCCGGGGAGCTGTTTTTT
>TRBV6-1|NA|TRBJ1-4|NA
CASSVPPGGKLFF
TGTGCCAGCAGTGTCCCGCCGGGCGGAAAACTGTTTTTT
>TRBV19|NA|TRBJ1-2|NA
CASSLRAAVSVRAAGGYTF
TGTGCCAGTAGTCTTAGGGCAGCGGTGTCCGTGCGGGCTGCTGGGGGCTACACCTTC
>TRBV6-1|NA|TRBJ2-7|NA
CASRDGPLGEQYF
TGTGCCAGCAGGGACGGACCCTTAGGTGAGCAGTACTTC
>TRBV19|NA|TRBJ1-4|NA
CASRRPGTVNEKLFF
TGTGCCAGTAGACGCCCCGGGACGGTTAATGAAAAACTGTTTTTT
>TRBV19|NA|TRBJ2-5|NA
CASSIPGATLGTQYF
TGTGCCAGTAGTATTCCCGGGGCTACCCTCGGGACCCAGTACTTC
>TRBV13|NA|TRBJ1-4|NA
CASSLGSPLQGRPEKLFF
TGTGCCAGCAGCTTAGGCTCCCCTCTTCAGGGGAGACCTGAAAAACTGTTTTTT
>TRBV19|NA|TRBJ2-1|NA
CASSIVESREQFF
TGTGCCAGTAGTATAGTAGAATCCCGTGAGCAGTTCTTC
>TRBV6-1|TRBD1|TRBJ2-5|NA
CASTDRAKETQYF
TGTGCCAGCACAGACAGGGCTAAAGAGACCCAGTACTTC
>TRBV5-6|NA|TRBJ1-2|NA
CASSTGGYRGYGYTF
TGTGCCAGCAGCACCGGGGGGTATAGGGGCTATGGCTACACCTTC
>TRBV7-2|NA|TRBJ2-1|NA
CASSLAVANEQFF
TGTGCCAGCAGCTTAGCAGTGGCCAATGAGCAGTTCTTC
>TRBV2|NA|TRBJ2-3|NA
CASSPRPGDTQYF
TGTGCCAGCAGTCCGCGGCCAGGGGATACGCAGTATTTT
>TRBV25-1|NA|TRBJ2-3|NA
CASSDMATQYF
TGTGCCAGCAGTGATATGGCTACGCAGTATTTT
>TRBV5-1|NA|TRBJ1-1|NA
CASSSQGITEAFF
TGCGCCAGCAGCTCCCAGGGGATCACTGAAGCTTTCTTT
>TRBV7-2|NA|TRBJ2-5|NA
CASSPRWASSGETQYF
TGTGCCAGCAGCCCGCGGTGGGCCTCTTCGGGAGAGACCCAGTACTTC
>TRBV29-1|TRBD2|TRBJ2-1|NA
CSVEELAGGWNEQFF
TGCAGCGTTGAAGAGCTAGCGGGGGGTTGGAATGAGCAGTTCTTC
>TRBV19|TRBD1|TRBJ2-7|NA
CASSTLRDRGSYEQYF
TGTGCCAGTAGTACTCTCCGGGACAGGGGCTCCTACGAGCAGTACTTC
>TRBV6-1|NA|TRBJ1-2|NA
CASSKQTENYGYTF
TGTGCCAGCAGTAAACAGACAGAAAACTATGGCTACACCTTC
>TRBV7-2|NA|TRBJ2-1|NA
CASSRTVYNEQFF
TGTGCCAGCAGCCGGACCGTATACAATGAGCAGTTCTTC
>TRBV7-6|NA|TRBJ1-1|NA
CASSQKEGTEAFF
TGTGCCAGCAGCCAGAAGGAGGGCACTGAAGCTTTCTTT
>TRBV9|NA|TRBJ1-1|NA
CASSVDRSVNTEAFF
TGTGCCAGCAGCGTAGACCGGTCAGTGAACACTGAAGCTTTCTTT
>TRBV25-1|TRBD1|TRBJ2-7|NA
CASSGGQAGLDYEQYF
TGTGCCAGCAGTGGGGGACAGGCGGGGTTGGACTACGAGCAGTACTTC